These T cell receptor beta chains were read from a single sample in a study of blood T cell repertoires in COVID-19. The repertoire was sequenced with immunoSEQ multiplex PCR; TCRdb's copy has only in-frame clones and lacks some. The sample records about 75,000 clones, roughly 85% being singletons. Sequencing was done on a sample of peripheral blood. The receptors shown here come from a human donor in a cohort sampled during active COVID-19. The CDR3 runs from the conserved cysteine through the conserved F or W. The order of the fields is D gene, J gene, V gene, clone size, CDR3 DNA, CDR3 protein. D genes are given only for firm matches. Rows may omit the clone size; those that give it use once, few, many or a size class.

d_call: TRBD1
j_call: TRBJ1-2
v_call: TRBV6-5
clone_size: once
cdr3_nt: TGTGCCAGCAGGATCACAGGGGGACTAAACTATGGCTACACCTTC
cdr3_aa: CASRITGGLNYGYTF

d_call: .
j_call: TRBJ1-6
v_call: TRBV5-8
clone_size: .
cdr3_nt: TGTGCCAGCAGCCGAGGACAGTCTTCCCCCTATAATTCACCCCTCCACTTT
cdr3_aa: CASSRGQSSPYNSPLHF

d_call: TRBD1
j_call: TRBJ2-7
v_call: TRBV19
clone_size: .
cdr3_nt: TGTGCCAGTAGTAAGGGGACAGGGAACGACGAGCAGTACTTC
cdr3_aa: CASSKGTGNDEQYF

d_call: .
j_call: TRBJ2-7
v_call: TRBV9
clone_size: .
cdr3_nt: TGTGCCAGCAGCGTAGCGGGGATCCCGTCCCACGAGCAGTACTTC
cdr3_aa: CASSVAGIPSHEQYF

d_call: .
j_call: TRBJ2-2
v_call: TRBV7-8
clone_size: .
cdr3_nt: TGTGCCAGCACCTCTTCCGGGACATACACCGGGGAGCTGTTTTTT
cdr3_aa: CASTSSGTYTGELFF

d_call: .
j_call: TRBJ2-5
v_call: TRBV2
clone_size: .
cdr3_nt: TGTGCCAGCAGTGAATACTCGGTCGGTAGCGGCGAGACCCAGTACTTC
cdr3_aa: CASSEYSVGSGETQYF

d_call: TRBD1
j_call: TRBJ2-7
v_call: TRBV12-3/TRBV12-4
clone_size: .
cdr3_nt: TGTGCCAGCAGTTCAGGGACAGCCTACGAGCAGTACTTC
cdr3_aa: CASSSGTAYEQYF

d_call: .
j_call: TRBJ2-7
v_call: TRBV5-1
clone_size: .
cdr3_nt: TGCGCCAGCAGCTTGGTCGGAGGGTTGGGCGAGCAGTACTTC
cdr3_aa: CASSLVGGLGEQYF

d_call: .
j_call: TRBJ1-1
v_call: TRBV5-6
clone_size: .
cdr3_nt: TGTGCCAGCAGCTTAGGGACTGTCCCTGAAGCTTTCTTT
cdr3_aa: CASSLGTVPEAFF

d_call: TRBD1
j_call: TRBJ2-2
v_call: TRBV9
clone_size: .
cdr3_nt: TGTGCCAGCAGCATCCGGACAGGAACCGGGGAGCTGTTTTTT
cdr3_aa: CASSIRTGTGELFF

d_call: .
j_call: TRBJ1-3
v_call: TRBV7-2
clone_size: .
cdr3_nt: TGTGCCAGCAGCTTCGGGGTCAGCTCTGGAAACACCATATATTTT
cdr3_aa: CASSFGVSSGNTIYF